This TCR beta chain was documented in a study of blood T cell repertoires in COVID-19. Across the whole study: PBMCs, B-cell-depleted T cells, or T cells provided the cDNA or gDNA that made up the material.

This CDR3 region has 12 residues. V lost 0 bases, J lost 3 bases, and 3 bases lay in between. Methods used by the authors: Amplifying reference gene primers gave estimates of nucleated cell counts. Clones were read by immunoSEQ multiplex PCR, and TCRdb kept only the in-frame ones, dropping some. That table gives V, J and clone size, and the DNA gave D and trimming. The sample records 300,000 to 350,000 clones, 88% being singletons. Input material: peripheral blood. The receptor was isolated from a woman in her 70s with COVID-19, enrolled during active disease. This chain uses TRBV12-3 or TRBV12-4 with TRBJ2-7, with D unclear. CDR3 sequence: CASSLANYEQYF. The CDR3 bases are TGTGCCAGCAGTTTAGCCAACTACGAGCAGTACTTC.